The 13 T cell receptor beta chains below all came from one sample that was sequenced in a study of cytomegalovirus exposure and HLA in healthy donors. The PCR used 60 Vbeta and 13 Jbeta primers. Assay: immunoSEQ multiplex PCR; the TCRdb copy retains only in-frame clones and omits some. The sample includes over 50,000 clones, 65% to 70% of them seen just once. The specimen sequenced was PBMCs. The receptors were gathered from a man between 35 and 55 years old in good health and CMV-seropositive.

Remarks on this clone: The sample carries other DNA sequences with the same CDR3. The J gene is TRBJ2-5, the V gene TRBV25-1, with D possibly TRBD2 on 5 matching bases. CDR3 length: 15 amino acids. Germline V gene data show CDR1 as MGHDK and CDR2 as SYGVNS. V shed 1 base and J shed 1 base, with 10 bases lying between them. This CDR3 is CASSEWRTSQETQYF. As DNA, the CDR3 is TGTGCCAGCAGTGAATGGAGGACGTCCCAAGAGACCCAGTACTTC.

This clone occurred once. The V call is TRBV7-2, the J call TRBJ2-3; 15 nucleotides line up with TRBD2. CDR3 length: 19 amino acids. Germline V gene data show CDR1 as SGHTA and CDR2 as FQGNSA. With V trimmed by 3 bases and J by 0 bases, 7 bases remained unmatched. CDR3 amino acids: CASSFRLGLAGGSTDTQYF. The CDR3 coding sequence is TGTGCCAGCAGCTTTAGACTGGGACTAGCGGGAGGAAGCACAGATACGCAGTATTTT.

This chain joins TRBV7-9 and TRBJ2-7, with TRBD2 matching 9 bases. V trimming: 4 bases; J trimming: 9 bases; junction bases outside the gene matches: 1. The CDR3 is made up of 11 amino acids. The germline V gene encodes CDR1 SEHNR and CDR2 FQNEAQ (reference sequence). Here the CDR3 reads CASSSAGGQYF. DNA for the CDR3: TGTGCCAGCAGCTCAGCGGGAGGGCAGTACTTC.

The chain couples TRBV19 to TRBJ1-5; D is undetermined. The germline gives CDR1 LNHDA, CDR2 SQIVND (reference sequence). V was clipped by 3 bases and J by 3 bases, with 24 bases between them. The CDR3 has 19 amino acids. CDR3 DNA sequence: TGTGCCAGTAGTATTATGAGGTTCCCCCCTCGAGGGAACAATCAGCCCCAGCATTTT. Its protein product is CASSIMRFPPRGNNQPQHF.

This clone appeared once. J is TRBJ1-1 and V is TRBV29-1; a weak D match, TRBD1 (6 bases). The germline gives CDR1 SQVTM, CDR2 ANQGSEA. Trimming cost V 7 bases and J 1 base, with 13 bases left between them. The CDR3 has 13 amino acids. The CDR3 loop reads CSGGTGSNTEAFF. DNA for the CDR3: TGCAGCGGCGGAACAGGGTCGAACACTGAAGCTTTCTTT.

CDR3 loop: CASSLTGGFLETQYF. CDR3 sequence (DNA): TGTGCCAGCAGCTTGACAGGGGGCTTCCTAGAGACCCAGTACTTC. V gene TRBV11-2 combines with J gene TRBJ2-5, with TRBD1 matching over 10 bases. With V trimmed by 3 bases and J by 4 bases, 5 bases remained unmatched. The CDR3 spans 15 residues. Germline V gene sequence: CDR1 SGHAT, CDR2 FQNNGV.

In the case of this clone: A read error may be the cause here, since a much bigger clone is one base away. The sample holds other DNA sequences that translate to the same CDR3. The chain has TRBV7-9 and TRBJ2-3; D ambiguous. From germline, CDR1 is SEHNR and CDR2 FQNEAQ (reference sequence). The V and J ends lost 2 bases and 0 bases respectively, with 6 bases between them. CDR3 length equals 14 residues. CDR3 sequence (DNA): TGTGCCAGCAGCTTAACTACTAGCACAGATACGCAGTATTTT. Encoded protein: CASSLTTSTDTQYF.

This clone appeared a few times. The chain has TRBV29-1 and TRBJ2-7, with D unclear. Germline lookup yields CDR1 SQVTM and CDR2 ANQGSEA. V lost 4 bases and J lost 0, with 10 bases in between. This CDR3 has 13 amino acids. CDR3 residues: CSVVGFSSYEQYF. The CDR3 DNA reads as TGCAGCGTTGTGGGCTTCAGCTCCTACGAGCAGTACTTC.

The CDR3 protein is CASSASGRASYNEQFF. CDR3 coding DNA: TGTGCCAGCAGCGCTAGCGGGAGGGCCTCCTACAATGAGCAGTTCTTC. The rearrangement links TRBV7-8 to TRBJ2-1; 12 nucleotides agree with TRBD2. This CDR3 contains 16 residues. V was pared by 5 bases and J by 0 bases, with 2 bases of the junction left unmatched. Germline V gives CDR1 SGHVS, CDR2 FQNEAQ.

This clone was detected only once. The CDR3 spells CASSTPGQGKTGELFF. CDR3 coding DNA: TGTGCCAGCAGTACCCCTGGACAGGGGAAGACCGGGGAGCTGTTTTTT. This sequence joins TRBV25-1 and TRBJ2-2; 9 positions agree with TRBD1. CDR1 is MGHDK, CDR2 SYGVNS, per germline. The length of the CDR3 is 16 residues. J lost 5 bases, V lost 5 bases, and 9 bases had no gene match.

This clone was seen more than once but under ten times. CDR3 amino acids: CSVEDPLGTGGYYTF. CDR3 nucleotide sequence: TGCAGCGTTGAAGATCCCTTAGGGACAGGGGGCTACTACACCTTC. J is TRBJ1-2 and V is TRBV29-1; 12 bases line up with TRBD1. The germline gives CDR1 SQVTM, CDR2 ANQGSEA. The V gene end was trimmed by 0 bases and the J gene end by 10 bases; junction bases not matched to a gene: 9. The CDR3 consists of 15 residues.

The chain links TRBV1 to TRBJ2-1; the table's D gene call, TRBD1, was not cross checked with the DNA. TRBV1 is annotated as a pseudogene. The CDR3 is 15 amino acids. The CDR3 bases are TGCACCAGCAGCCAGGGCCCAGGGCCCTACAATGAGCAGTTCTTC. Its translation is CTSSQGPGPYNEQFF.

The chain couples TRBV4-1 to TRBJ2-3; 9 nucleotides line up with TRBD2. The length of the CDR3 is 17 residues. Trimming removed 0 bases from V and 2 bases from J; junction bases left unmatched: 6. In germline, CDR1 is MGHRA, CDR2 YSYEKL. The CDR3 nucleotides read TGCGCCAGCAGCCAAGATAAAGCGGGGGGAATCACAGATACGCAGTATTTT. This encodes CASSQDKAGGITDTQYF.